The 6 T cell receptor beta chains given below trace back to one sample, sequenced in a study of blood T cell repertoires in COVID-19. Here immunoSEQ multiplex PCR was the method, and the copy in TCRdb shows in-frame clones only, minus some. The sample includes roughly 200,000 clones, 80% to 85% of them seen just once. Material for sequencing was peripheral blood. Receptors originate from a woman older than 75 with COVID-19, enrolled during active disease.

CDR3 residues: CASSDDGGGNPGELFF. The CDR3 nucleotides are TGCGCCAGCAGTGATGACGGGGGGGGAAACCCCGGGGAGCTGTTTTTT. The rearrangement links TRBV10-2 to TRBJ2-2, with 8 bases aligning to TRBD2. The CDR3 covers 16 residues. V dropped 3 bases and J dropped 6; count of bases not matched to a gene: 9. Germline values: CDR1 WSHSY, CDR2 SAAADI.

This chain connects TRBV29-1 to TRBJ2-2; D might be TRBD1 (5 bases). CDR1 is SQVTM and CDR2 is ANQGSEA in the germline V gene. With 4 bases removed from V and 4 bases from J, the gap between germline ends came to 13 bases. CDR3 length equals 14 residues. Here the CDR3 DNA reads TGCAGCGTTGCTTCGCAGGGTGGCACCGGGGAGCTGTTTTTT. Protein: CSVASQGGTGELFF.

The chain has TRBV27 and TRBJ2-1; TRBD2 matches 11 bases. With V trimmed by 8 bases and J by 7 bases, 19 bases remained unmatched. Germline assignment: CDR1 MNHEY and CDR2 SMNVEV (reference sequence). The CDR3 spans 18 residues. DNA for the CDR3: TGTGCCAGCTCCCCCCAGCGGCCTAGCGGGGGGCTGGGGAATGAGCAGTTCTTC. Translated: CASSPQRPSGGLGNEQFF.

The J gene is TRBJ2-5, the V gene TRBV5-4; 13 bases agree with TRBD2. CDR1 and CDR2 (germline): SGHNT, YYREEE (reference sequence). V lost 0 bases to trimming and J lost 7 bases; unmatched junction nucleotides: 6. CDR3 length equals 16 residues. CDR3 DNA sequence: TGTGCCAGCAGCTTGGAGGGACTAGCGGGGTGGGGGACCCAGTACTTC. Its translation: CASSLEGLAGWGTQYF.

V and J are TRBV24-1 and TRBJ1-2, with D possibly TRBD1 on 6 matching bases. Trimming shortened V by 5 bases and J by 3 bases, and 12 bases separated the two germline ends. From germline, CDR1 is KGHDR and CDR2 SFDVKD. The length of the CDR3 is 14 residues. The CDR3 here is CATSARGKDYGYTF. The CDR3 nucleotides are TGTGCCACCAGTGCCAGGGGCAAAGACTATGGCTACACCTTC.

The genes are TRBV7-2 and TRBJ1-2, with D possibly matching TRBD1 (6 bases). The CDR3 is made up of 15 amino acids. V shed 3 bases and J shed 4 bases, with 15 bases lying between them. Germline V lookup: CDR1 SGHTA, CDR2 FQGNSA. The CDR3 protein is CASSFSAGDPYGYTF. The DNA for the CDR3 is TGTGCCAGCAGCTTTTCAGCAGGGGATCCCTATGGCTACACCTTC.